The 28 T cell receptor beta chains presented below share a single source sample, sequenced in a study of blood T cell repertoires in COVID-19. This table comes from immunoSEQ multiplex PCR, and its TCRdb copy is limited to in-frame clones, with some not included. The table has more than 300,000 clones, roughly four fifths seen once. Sequencing was carried out using PBMCs or T cells enriched from blood (not recorded which). The source of these receptors is a woman aged 45-65 years who had recovered from COVID-19.

The V and J genes are TRBV19 and TRBJ2-3; D ambiguous. Germline loops: CDR1 LNHDA, CDR2 SQIVND (reference sequence). Trimming pared 7 bases from V and 2 bases from J, leaving 10 bases between. The CDR3 is made up of 13 amino acids. Written as DNA, the CDR3 is TGTGCCAGTACCCGGCGGCCCACAGATACGCAGTATTTT. The encoded protein is CASTRRPTDTQYF.

This chain joins TRBV19 and TRBJ2-5; 10 positions agree with TRBD2. CDR1 is LNHDA, CDR2 SQIVND, per germline (reference sequence). CDR3 length: 16 amino acids. The V gene end was trimmed by 5 bases and the J gene end by 2 bases; junction bases not matched to a gene: 8. CDR3 nucleotides: TGTGCCAGTAGTGTGGGTCTAGCGGGAGTTCAAGAGACCCAGTACTTC. Translated, it gives CASSVGLAGVQETQYF.

This clone was counted between two and nine times. The chain uses TRBV13 and TRBJ2-3, with 10 nucleotides matching TRBD2. From germline, CDR1 is PRHDT and CDR2 FYEKMQ (reference sequence). The CDR3 runs 17 residues. Trimming cost V 1 base and J 0 bases; bases outside gene matches: 4. This CDR3 reads CASSLVTSGASTDTQYF. DNA for the CDR3: TGTGCCAGCAGCTTAGTAACTAGCGGGGCTAGCACAGATACGCAGTATTTT.

The chain combines TRBV6-5 with TRBJ2-1, with D uncertain. The CDR3 runs to 16 residues. Trimming removed 4 bases at V and 0 bases at J, with 13 bases between. Germline assignment: CDR1 MNHEY and CDR2 SVGAGI. The chain's CDR3 is CASSSTPASSYNEQFF. The CDR3 region has the DNA TGTGCCAGCAGTTCCACTCCCGCTAGCTCCTACAATGAGCAGTTCTTC.

V is TRBV20-1 and J is TRBJ2-4; D is perhaps TRBD1 (6 bases). The V gene lost 3 bases and the J gene lost 15 bases, with 27 bases spanning the gap. The CDR3 runs 15 residues. CDR1 is DFQATT and CDR2 is SNEGSKA in the germline V gene (reference sequence). This CDR3 reads CSASPVAKDRSVRYF. In nucleotides, the CDR3 is TGCAGTGCTAGTCCGGTTGCGAAAGACAGGTCCGTTCGGTACTTC.

CDR3 loop: CASSLLAGNEQFF. For the CDR3, the DNA is TGTGCCAGCAGTTTATTGGCTGGCAATGAGCAGTTCTTC. This chain links TRBV28 with TRBJ2-1; D is uncertain. The germline V and J ends were trimmed by 1 base and 6 bases, with 7 bases remaining between them. CDR1 and CDR2 from the germline V gene are MDHEN and SYDVKM. The CDR3 has 13 amino acids.

The rearrangement links TRBV11-2 to TRBJ2-7; 13 bases line up with TRBD2. V shed 4 bases, J shed 4 bases, and the junction held 4 bases outside the gene matches. CDR1 is SGHAT, CDR2 FQNNGV, per germline. The CDR3 is 15 amino acids. Here the CDR3 DNA reads TGTGCCAGCAGCTCGGGACTAGCGGGGATATACGAGCAGTACTTC. It is translated as CASSSGLAGIYEQYF. Using reference TRBV11-2 and TRBJ2-7 for the parts outside the CDR3, the full variable domain is EAGVAQSPRYKIIEKRQSVAFWCNPISGHATLYWYQQILGQGPKLLIQFQNNGVVDDSQLPKDRFSAERLKGVDSTLKIQPAKLEDSAVYLCASSSGLAGIYEQYFGPGTRLTVT.

CDR3 nucleotide sequence: TGTGCCAGCAGCTTAGACGGCGGGGTGGCTCATACGCAGTATTTT. Amino acid sequence: CASSLDGGVAHTQYF. V is TRBV11-3 and J is TRBJ2-3; perhaps TRBD2 as D (6 bases). Between the trimmed V and J ends, which lost 0 bases and 7 bases, there was a span of 14 bases. Germline V gene data show CDR1 as SGHNT and CDR2 as YENEEA. The CDR3 is 15 residues long.

The chain employs TRBV2 and TRBJ2-3, with TRBD2 matching over 7 bases. The trim removed 6 bases at V and 0 bases at J, leaving 15 bases unmatched. The germline V gene has CDR1 SNHLY and CDR2 FYNNEI. The CDR3 loop spans 18 amino acids. CDR3 bases: TGTGCCAGCAGCAATGCGGGGCTAGCGGCCTCTAGCACAGATACGCAGTATTTT. Its translation is CASSNAGLAASSTDTQYF.

The V call is TRBV7-9, the J call TRBJ2-2, with TRBD2 matching 11 bases. V gave up 6 bases and J gave up 6 bases; unmatched junction bases: 15. Germline lookup yields CDR1 SEHNR and CDR2 FQNEAQ (reference sequence). This CDR3 has 18 amino acids. CDR3 sequence (DNA): TGTGCCAGCAGAACCTCGCACTCCGGGACTAGCGGAGCCGGGGAGCTGTTTTTT. Protein product: CASRTSHSGTSGAGELFF.

The chain combines TRBV6-2 or TRBV6-3 with TRBJ1-2; D is unclear. The CDR3 contains 13 residues. Germline CDR1 reads MNHEY; CDR2 reads SVGEGT. Trimming stripped 2 bases from V and 1 base from J, with 5 bases between. CDR3 coding DNA: TGTGCCAGCAGTTACGGGCTTAACTATGGCTACACCTTC. Amino acid sequence: CASSYGLNYGYTF.

The table lists this clone with a few counts. In DNA form, the CDR3 reads TGTGCCAGCAGTTCATCCGCCGGGGTTCCTAACTATGGCTACACCTTC. This gives the protein CASSSSAGVPNYGYTF. V and J are TRBV28 and TRBJ1-2; no reliable D call. This CDR3 is 16 amino acids long. CDR1 MDHEN and CDR2 SYDVKM come from the germline V gene. V lost 4 bases and J lost 0, with 15 bases in between.

The rearrangement uses TRBV4-1 and TRBJ2-5, with D perhaps matching TRBD1 (5 bases). There are 15 residues in the CDR3. Germline V CDR1 and CDR2: MGHRA, YSYEKL. The V gene lost 4 bases and the J gene lost 7 bases, with 19 bases spanning the gap. The CDR3 here is CASSLRATDKGTQYF. CDR3 DNA sequence: TGCGCCAGCAGCCTCCGAGCTACGGACAAAGGGACCCAGTACTTC.

The chain couples TRBV11-2 to TRBJ1-2, with 10 nucleotides matching TRBD1. The ends lost 1 base at V and 10 bases at J; junction bases unmatched: 15. This CDR3 has 17 residues. Germline assignment: CDR1 SGHAT and CDR2 FQNNGV. The CDR3 reads CASSLGLSRTGGAYYTF. For the CDR3, the DNA is TGTGCCAGCAGCTTAGGTCTTTCGAGGACAGGGGGAGCCTACTACACCTTC.

The J gene is TRBJ1-2, the V gene TRBV19, with a possible D match to TRBD1 (6 bases). The CDR3 runs 14 residues. Trimming took off 5 bases at V and 2 bases at J, with 12 bases between the two ends. Germline CDR1 is LNHDA and CDR2 is SQIVND (reference sequence). As DNA, the CDR3 is TGTGCCAGTAGTTCCGAGGGGGGGAACTATGGCTACACCTTC. Protein: CASSSEGGNYGYTF.

The V gene is TRBV7-9, the J gene TRBJ1-6; D is perhaps TRBD1 (5 bases). Germline values: CDR1 SEHNR, CDR2 FQNEAQ (reference sequence). The CDR3 has 14 amino acids. Trimming pared 4 bases from V and 8 bases from J, leaving 12 bases between. The CDR3 sequence: CASSYTGGDSPLHF. CDR3 bases: TGTGCCAGCAGCTACACAGGAGGGGATTCACCCCTCCACTTT.

This rearrangement joins TRBV14 to TRBJ1-2; perhaps TRBD1 as D (5 bases). The germline CDR1 and CDR2 sequences are SGHDN and FVKESK. The CDR3 consists of 12 residues. Trimming pared 9 bases from V and 4 bases from J, leaving 12 bases between. CDR3 nucleotide sequence: TGTGCCAGTAGCGATAGGGGCTATGGCTACACCTTC. It translates to CASSDRGYGYTF. The variable domain in full, completed from reference TRBV14 and TRBJ1-2, reads EAGVTQFPSHSVIEKGQTVTLRCDPISGHDNLYWYRRVMGKEIKFLLHFVKESKQDESGMPNNRFLAERTGGTYSTLKVQPAELEDSGVYFCASSDRGYGYTFGSGTRLTVV.

This chain uses TRBV30 with TRBJ1-6; tentative D call: TRBD1 (6 bases). This CDR3 contains 13 residues. CDR1 is GTSNPN and CDR2 is SVGIG in the germline V gene (reference sequence). With 5 bases removed from V and 7 bases from J, the gap between germline ends came to 12 bases. CDR3 coding DNA: TGTGCCTGGGGCCAGGGGTGGAATTCACCCCTCCACTTT. Amino acids: CAWGQGWNSPLHF.

This chain uses TRBV5-4 with TRBJ2-1; D possibly corresponds to TRBD2 (5 bases). V was cut by 4 bases and J by 9 bases, with 8 bases left in between. The germline V gene encodes CDR1 SGHNT and CDR2 YYREEE (reference sequence). The CDR3 has 11 residues. The CDR3 sequence: CASSISGEQFF. The DNA of the CDR3 is TGTGCCAGCAGCATCAGCGGTGAGCAGTTCTTC.

The V call is TRBV7-2, the J call TRBJ1-1, with D maybe TRBD1 (6 bases). This CDR3 has 13 amino acids. The ends were cut back, 3 bases at V and 3 bases at J, with 8 bases in the middle. The germline V gene has CDR1 SGHTA and CDR2 FQGNSA. The CDR3 is CASSLDSDTEAFF. In DNA form, the CDR3 reads TGTGCCAGCAGCTTGGACAGTGACACTGAAGCTTTCTTT.

V gene TRBV7-2 combines with J gene TRBJ1-2, with D maybe TRBD1 (6 bases). The ends were cut back, 1 base at V and 1 base at J, with 13 bases in the middle. This CDR3 is built from 16 residues. Germline-derived CDR1 and CDR2 are SGHTA and FQGNSA. Here the CDR3 reads CASSLGGTTLNYGYTF. Here the CDR3 DNA reads TGTGCCAGCAGCTTAGGAGGGACAACACTTAACTATGGCTACACCTTC.

The chain carries TRBV6-4 and TRBJ2-7; tentative D call: TRBD2 (6 bases). The CDR3 length is 14 residues. CDR1 MRHNA and CDR2 SNTAGT come from the germline V gene. The V gene lost 4 bases and the J gene lost 0 bases, with 10 bases spanning the gap. CDR3 sequence: CASSGGDCSYEQYF. DNA of the CDR3: TGTGCCAGCAGTGGAGGGGACTGCTCCTACGAGCAGTACTTC.

The genes are TRBV30 and TRBJ1-2, with D possibly TRBD1 on 5 matching bases. Germline loops: CDR1 GTSNPN, CDR2 SVGIG (reference sequence). Trimming left V 0 bases short and J 4 bases short, with 15 bases between. This CDR3 has 15 amino acids. The CDR3: CAWSVRQGGTYGYTF. Written as DNA, the CDR3 is TGTGCCTGGAGTGTACGGCAGGGCGGAACCTATGGCTACACCTTC.

The rearrangement links TRBV9 to TRBJ1-1; no clear D. The CDR3 extends over 16 amino acids. Germline V lookup: CDR1 SGDLS, CDR2 YYNGEE. V lost 3 bases and J 6 bases, leaving 21 bases between the germline ends. CDR3: CASSGRVSSGPPEAFF. The CDR3 nucleotides read TGTGCCAGCAGCGGCCGAGTCTCTTCGGGTCCCCCTGAAGCTTTCTTT.

The rearrangement uses TRBV30 and TRBJ1-6; tentative D call: TRBD1 (5 bases). Trimming left V 8 bases short and J 9 bases short, with 20 bases between. The CDR3 spans 14 residues. Germline V gene sequence: CDR1 GTSNPN, CDR2 SVGIG (reference sequence). CDR3 DNA: TGTGCCGGAAGGGCTTCGGGGGTCGGTTCACCCCTCCACTTT. It yields the protein CAGRASGVGSPLHF.

J is TRBJ2-3 and V is TRBV7-2, with 8 bases lining up with TRBD1. The CDR3 sequence is 17 residues long. The ends lost 0 bases at V and 9 bases at J; junction bases unmatched: 14. In germline, CDR1 is SGHTA, CDR2 FQGNSA. CDR3 protein: CASSLAFENRGENTQYF. The CDR3 bases are TGTGCCAGCAGCTTAGCGTTCGAGAACAGGGGGGAGAACACGCAGTATTTT.

In DNA, the CDR3 is TGTGCCAGCAGCCCCGACAACAACTACGAGCAGTACTTC. Protein sequence: CASSPDNNYEQYF. The gene calls are TRBV7-9 and TRBJ2-7, with D unclear. There are 13 residues in the CDR3. V was shortened by 5 bases and J by 3 bases, with 11 bases between the two germline ends. Germline lookup yields CDR1 SEHNR and CDR2 FQNEAQ (reference sequence).

This clone was observed a single time. V gene TRBV7-8 combines with J gene TRBJ1-2; 8 bases agree with TRBD1. The germline V gene has CDR1 SGHVS and CDR2 FQNEAQ. Germline trimming cut 4 bases from V and 3 bases from J; bases unmatched to any gene: 1. CDR3 length: 13 residues. The CDR3 coding sequence is TGTGCCAGCAGCTCGGGACAGGACTATGGCTACACCTTC. It encodes CASSSGQDYGYTF.